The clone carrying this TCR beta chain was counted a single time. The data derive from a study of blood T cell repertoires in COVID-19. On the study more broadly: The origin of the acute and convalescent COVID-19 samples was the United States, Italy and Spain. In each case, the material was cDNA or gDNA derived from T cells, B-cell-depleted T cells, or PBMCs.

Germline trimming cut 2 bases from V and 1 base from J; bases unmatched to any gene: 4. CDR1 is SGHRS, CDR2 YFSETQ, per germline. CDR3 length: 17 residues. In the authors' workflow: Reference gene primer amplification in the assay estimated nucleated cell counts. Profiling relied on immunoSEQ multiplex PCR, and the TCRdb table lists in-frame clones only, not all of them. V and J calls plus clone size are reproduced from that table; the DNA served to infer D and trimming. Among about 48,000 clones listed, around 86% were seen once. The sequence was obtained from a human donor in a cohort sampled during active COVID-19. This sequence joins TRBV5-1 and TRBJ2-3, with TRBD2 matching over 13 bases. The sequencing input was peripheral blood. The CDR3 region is CASSLLAGGLGTDTQYF. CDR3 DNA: TGCGCCAGCAGCTTACTAGCGGGGGGGCTCGGCACAGATACGCAGTATTTT. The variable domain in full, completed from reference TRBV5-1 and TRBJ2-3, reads KAGVTQTPRYLIKTRGQQVTLSCSPISGHRSVSWYQQTPGQGLQFLFEYFSETQRNKGNFPGRFSGRQFSNSRSEMNVSTLELGDSALYLCASSLLAGGLGTDTQYFGPGTRLTVL.